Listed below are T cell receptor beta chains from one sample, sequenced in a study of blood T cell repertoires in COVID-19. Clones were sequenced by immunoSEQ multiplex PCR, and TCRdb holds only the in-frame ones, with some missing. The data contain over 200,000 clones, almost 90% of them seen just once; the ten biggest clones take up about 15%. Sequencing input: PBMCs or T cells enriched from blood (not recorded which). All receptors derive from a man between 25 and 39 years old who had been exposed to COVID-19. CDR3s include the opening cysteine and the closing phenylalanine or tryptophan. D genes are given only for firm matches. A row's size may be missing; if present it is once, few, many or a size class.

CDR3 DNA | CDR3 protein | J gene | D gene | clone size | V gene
TGTGCCAGCAGCCTGAACAGGGCCGATACGCAGTATTTT | CASSLNRADTQYF | TRBJ2-3 | - | - | TRBV6-2/TRBV6-3
TGTGCCAGTAGTATTTGGGACAGGGTAGCCAACTATGGCTACACCTTC | CASSIWDRVANYGYTF | TRBJ1-2 | TRBD1 | - | TRBV19
TGTGCCAGCAGAGTATCCGGGGGGCCCCAGCATTTT | CASRVSGGPQHF | TRBJ1-5 | - | - | TRBV12-3/TRBV12-4
TGCGCCAGCGGGACTGGTGGACCGCTTAACGAGCAGTACTTC | CASGTGGPLNEQYF | TRBJ2-7 | - | - | TRBV5-1
TGTGCCAGCAGCGGGACTAGGTCCTACGAGCAGTACTTC | CASSGTRSYEQYF | TRBJ2-7 | TRBD2 | - | TRBV6-5
TGTGCCAGTAAGGTGGGGGCAGGGGACACTGAAGCTTTCTTT | CASKVGAGDTEAFF | TRBJ1-1 | - | once | TRBV19
TGCAGCGTGGCGGTCGGCACCCCTGAAGGCTACACCTTC | CSVAVGTPEGYTF | TRBJ1-2 | - | - | TRBV29-1
TGCGCCAGCAGCTTGAGTAGGACTAGCATGACTACCGGGGAGCTGTTTTTT | CASSLSRTSMTTGELFF | TRBJ2-2 | TRBD2 | - | TRBV5-1
TGTGCCAGCAGCCTCTATACGGGGTCTCTGAACTATGGCTACACCTTC | CASSLYTGSLNYGYTF | TRBJ1-2 | - | - | TRBV16
TGTGCCAGCAGTGGGACAGGACCTTACCGCTACACCTTC | CASSGTGPYRYTF | TRBJ1-2 | TRBD1 | - | TRBV25-1
TGTGCCAGCAGTCCCGCGGGGGGAGGAGGCGGGGAGCTGTTTTTT | CASSPAGGGGGELFF | TRBJ2-2 | TRBD2 | - | TRBV6-6
TGCAGCGCCCCGAAGACAGGACAGGGTGCCCCGAACACTGAAGCTTTCTTT | CSAPKTGQGAPNTEAFF | TRBJ1-1 | TRBD1 | few | TRBV29-1
TGTGCCAGCAGCTTGAGTGGGGCTTGGAGTAACATTCAGTACTTC | CASSLSGAWSNIQYF | TRBJ2-4 | - | - | TRBV5-4
TGTGCCAGCAGCTGGGGGACAGTTAACTATGGCTACACCTTC | CASSWGTVNYGYTF | TRBJ1-2 | TRBD1 | - | TRBV5-8
TGTGCCAGCAGCACGGACAGGGGGGGTTACGGCTACACCTTC | CASSTDRGGYGYTF | TRBJ1-2 | TRBD1 | - | TRBV4-2
TGTGCCAGCAGTGAATGGACAGGGATGAACACTGAAGCTTTCTTT | CASSEWTGMNTEAFF | TRBJ1-1 | TRBD1 | - | TRBV25-1
TGCAGCGTTGGCGGAGACTATGGCTACACCTTC | CSVGGDYGYTF | TRBJ1-2 | - | - | TRBV29-1
TGTGCCAGCAGCCTCTACCAGGGGTTCCAAACTAATGAAAAACTGTTTTTT | CASSLYQGFQTNEKLFF | TRBJ1-4 | - | - | TRBV7-9
TGTGCCAGCAGCCCACCCTTGAATTGGGGACTAGCCCATAGGGATGAGCAGTTCTTC | CASSPPLNWGLAHRDEQFF | TRBJ2-1 | TRBD2 | - | TRBV7-9
TGTGCCAGCAGCAGCCTCGAACAGGGTTCCCCAGATACGCAGTATTTT | CASSSLEQGSPDTQYF | TRBJ2-3 | - | - | TRBV27
TGTGCCAGCAGCAAAGGGCGGGCAGGGGGCGATTACGAGCAGTACTTC | CASSKGRAGGDYEQYF | TRBJ2-7 | - | - | TRBV21-1
TGTGCCAGCAGTTACTCCCAGGGAACCTACGAGCAGTACTTC | CASSYSQGTYEQYF | TRBJ2-7 | - | - | TRBV6-5
TGTGCCAGCAGCTTTGAGGGAGTAGGATCACCCCTCCACTTT | CASSFEGVGSPLHF | TRBJ1-6 | - | - | TRBV11-1
TGTGCCAGTACCCCCCTACTAGAGTCGTCTGGAAACACCATATATTTT | CASTPLLESSGNTIYF | TRBJ1-3 | - | - | TRBV19
TGCGCCAGCAGTTGGGCGGGGGGCGGCACAGATACGCAGTATTTT | CASSWAGGGTDTQYF | TRBJ2-3 | TRBD2 | - | TRBV5-1
TGTGCCAGCTCACCAAGCAATTTAGCGGGGCCTCAAGAGACCCAGTACTTC | CASSPSNLAGPQETQYF | TRBJ2-5 | TRBD2 | - | TRBV18
TGTGCCAGCAGTTACTCTAGGGGGTTTAACTATGGCTACACCTTC | CASSYSRGFNYGYTF | TRBJ1-2 | - | once | TRBV6-5
TGTGCCATCAGGCAAGCGGGGGGGGCTCTCGATGAGCAGTTCTTC | CAIRQAGGALDEQFF | TRBJ2-1 | TRBD2 | - | TRBV10-3